The next 7 T cell receptor beta chains were all read from a single sample in a study of Graves' ophthalmopathy and Graves' hyperthyroidism. Using RNA transcripts, the TCR beta CDR3 regions were amplified. First-round RT-PCR used HTBI primers; second-round multiplex PCR followed. A single record per CDR3 protein comes from TCRdb applying MiXCR to the multiplex PCR reads. In the table there are over a million distinct CDR3 sequences, about 40% of which are singletons. The sequenced sample consisted of peripheral blood or thyroid tissue (not recorded which). The receptors here all came from an adult man with Graves' hyperthyroidism.

This clonotype was counted many times. The V gene is TRBV4-3, the J gene TRBJ2-5; TRBD1 matches 9 bases. This CDR3 has 15 residues. V was clipped by 1 base and J by 4 bases; unmatched bases: 4. From germline, CDR1 is LGHNA and CDR2 YSLEER. The CDR3 nucleotides read TGCGCCAGCAGCCAAGGCGGGACAGGGAGAGAGACCCAGTACTTC. Protein product: CASSQGGTGRETQYF.

The chain links TRBV5-1 to TRBJ2-2; D possibly corresponds to TRBD1 (5 bases). Germline V gene data show CDR1 as SGHRS and CDR2 as YFSETQ. The germline V and J ends were trimmed by 0 bases and 0 bases, with 9 bases remaining between them. This CDR3 comprises 16 residues. For the CDR3, the DNA is TGCGCCAGCAGCTTGGGTAGGGGCTCGAACACCGGGGAGCTGTTTTTT. Translation: CASSLGRGSNTGELFF.

V is TRBV25-1 and J is TRBJ2-2; 9 nucleotides agree with TRBD1. V gave up 5 bases and J gave up 4 bases; unmatched junction bases: 5. This CDR3 comprises 15 residues. Per germline, CDR1 MGHDK and CDR2 SYGVNS. In DNA form, the CDR3 reads TGTGCCAGCAGTTTGAGGACAGGGGTCACCGGGGAGCTGTTTTTT. Translating it yields CASSLRTGVTGELFF.

Concerning this clonotype itself: It may be a read error: a sequence one base away is much more abundant. No conserved phenylalanine or tryptophan ends this CDR3, so it is likely a read error. The chain employs TRBV29-1 and TRBJ2-5; D tentatively fits TRBD1 or TRBD2 (5 bases each). The CDR3 is 18 residues long. Germline lookup yields CDR1 SQVTM and CDR2 ANQGSEA. Trimming took 4 bases from V and 4 from J, leaving 28 bases between them. In DNA form, the CDR3 reads TGCAGCGTTGTAATCATCGGGGCTAGGAAGTTCGTTATAGAGACCCAGTACCTC. It codes for CSVVIIGARKFVIETQYL.

Concerning this clonotype itself: This could be a read error, since a much larger clone is one nucleotide away. The V call is TRBV7-2, the J call TRBJ1-2; no definite D call. From germline, CDR1 is SGHTA and CDR2 FQGNSA. The CDR3 has 15 residues. V dropped 4 bases and J dropped 5 bases, with 17 bases sitting between them. CDR3 residues: CASSSSVGEPYGYTF. The CDR3 DNA reads as TGTGCCAGCAGCTCCTCGGTGGGAGAGCCTTATGGCTACACCTTC.

The V call is TRBV5-6, the J call TRBJ2-7; D unresolved. In germline, CDR1 is SGHDT, CDR2 YYEEEE. The CDR3 sequence is 13 residues long. V was trimmed by 3 bases and J by 2 bases, leaving 9 bases between them. CDR3 bases: TGTGCCAGCAGCTCGAACCCAGCCTACGAGCAGTACTTC. Translating it yields CASSSNPAYEQYF.

The table lists this clonotype with many counts. This CDR3 reads CASSLRVQETQYF. CDR3 sequence (DNA): TGTGCCAGCAGCTTACGGGTCCAAGAGACCCAGTACTTC. This chain uses TRBV12-3 or TRBV12-4 with TRBJ2-5, with no clear D. The V and J ends lost 6 bases and 1 base respectively, with 9 bases between them. The CDR3 length is 13 residues.